The subject of this entry is one TCR beta chain. In its sample, this clonotype was seen a few times. Which antigen it targets is not known. No per-base quality is available; no much larger clone lies one base away. The run used an Illumina NovaSeq 6000. TCRalpha and TCRbeta cDNA libraries were constructed by 5'RACE with constant-segment primers, with sample barcodes and unique molecular identifiers being introduced. RNA was extracted from every sample with Trizol reagent. The libraries were amplified in two PCR steps, and the second step added a second sample barcode and Illumina TruSeq adapters. Sequencing of libraries was performed on an Illumina NovaSeq with 2 x 150 bp paired-end reads. The original methods were these. Demultiplexing of reads and collapsing into UMI-guided consensus sequences were performed with migec v1.2.7. Using mixcr v2.1.11, the UMI consensuses were aligned to TRA and TRB V and J templates and assembled into clonotypes. Clonotypes were classified as expanded or contracted when called significant by both edgeR and NoisET, with noise models trained on biological replicates. edgeR calls used a false discovery rate-adjusted p below 0.01 and a log2 fold-change threshold of 1. As an exploratory analysis of dynamics, PCA with hierarchical clustering was applied to max-normalized trajectories of the 1000 most abundant clonotypes. Separately sequenced CD4+ and CD8+ repertoires were used to assign the CD4 or CD8 phenotype of responding clones. TCRdb's own reprocessing of the public reads used fastp at Q25 and MiXCR and kept productive beta chains. Rows are combined by CDR3 protein, so each entry shows the most common genes and DNA. What appears here as the V and J calls and clone size reflects TCRdb's work, not the paper's. Recorded for this sample are 300,000 to 350,000 distinct CDR3 sequences; roughly an eighth of them occurred a single time. The ten biggest clones cover under 25% of the sample.

The data originate from a study of T-cell memory formation after mild COVID-19 (TCRdb year 2021). In terms of the full investigation: Most TCR sequence clusters were specific to one of the two donors. Two young, previously healthy adult volunteers, one female and one male, were included in the cohort. In a couple of donors, T-cell clones that expanded and contracted after mild COVID-19 were tracked by sequencing TCRalpha and TCRbeta repertoires over time.

Ficoll-Paque density gradient centrifugation was the method used to isolate PBMCs. The junction carries 2 bases between V and J, which are trimmed by 2 bases and 7 bases respectively. CDR1 is given as WSHSY and CDR2 as SAAADI, both from the germline V gene. The CDR3 holds 11 amino acids from the cysteine to the phenylalanine. Just CDR3 DNA is preserved here, 33 bases in frame from base 1. Here is what the overall study found, with its caveats: Some responding clones were detected in pre-infection memory, which suggested that pre-existing cross-reactive memory T cells had joined the SARS-CoV-2 response. From day 15 to 85, contracting clones showed balanced CD4/CD8 phenotypes, whereas a second wave of clones that expanded from day 15 to 37 leaned towards CD4+. The study included only a couple of mild cases, and larger cohorts that include severe cases with pre-infection samples were judged to be necessary. Whether the second-wave clones peaking on day 37 were SARS-CoV-2 specific was not confirmed. Contracting CD4+ clones were found mainly in CM and EM memory subsets, while CD8+ clones were enriched in EMRA.

The specimen was PBMCs or a T cell subset sorted from them (not recorded which). This chain is built from TRBV10-2 and TRBJ1-4; a confident D gene designation cannot be given. The receptor was isolated from a man between 18 and 35 years old who had mild COVID-19 (a few samples of this study predate the infection). The sample titles of this study are shuffled in the database, so cell type and time point are left out; the donor was told from shared clones. The bases are TGCGCCAGCAGTGAGCTTGAAAAACTGTTTTTT. Translated, this gives CASSELEKLFF.